This T cell receptor (beta chain) was documented in a study of T cell responses to AZD1222 COVID-19 vaccine. Germline V CDR1 and CDR2: KGHSH, LQKENI. The CDR3 is made up of 16 amino acids. The V and J ends lost 3 bases and 1 base, in that order; junction bases with no gene match: 4. TCRdb's table, derived via immunoSEQ multiplex PCR, lists solely in-frame clones and lacks some. The sample yields approximately 160,000 clones, approximately 88% seen once. The genes are TRBV18 and TRBJ1-1, with TRBD1 matching over 11 bases. This TCR was recovered from an adult in good health. Here the sequenced sample was peripheral blood, taken on day 0 of MenACWY control vaccination. CDR3 sequence (DNA): TGTGCCAGCTCACCCGGACAGGGGGCGAGGAACACTGAAGCTTTCTTT. Protein product: CASSPGQGARNTEAFF.